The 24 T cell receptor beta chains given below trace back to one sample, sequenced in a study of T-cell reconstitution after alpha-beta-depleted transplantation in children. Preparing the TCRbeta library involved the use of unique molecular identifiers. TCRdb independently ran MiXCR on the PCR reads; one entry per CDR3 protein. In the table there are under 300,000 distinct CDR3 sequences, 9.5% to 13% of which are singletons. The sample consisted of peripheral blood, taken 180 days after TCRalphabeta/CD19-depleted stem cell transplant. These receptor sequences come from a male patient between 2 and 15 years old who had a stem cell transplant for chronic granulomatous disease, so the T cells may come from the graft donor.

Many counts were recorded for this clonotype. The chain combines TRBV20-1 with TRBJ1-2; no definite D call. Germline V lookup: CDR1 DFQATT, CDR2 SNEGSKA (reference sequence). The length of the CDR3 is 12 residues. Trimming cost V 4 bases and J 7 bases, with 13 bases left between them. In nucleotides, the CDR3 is TGCAGTGCTATTGAAAGGATGAGTGGCTACACCTTC. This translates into CSAIERMSGYTF.

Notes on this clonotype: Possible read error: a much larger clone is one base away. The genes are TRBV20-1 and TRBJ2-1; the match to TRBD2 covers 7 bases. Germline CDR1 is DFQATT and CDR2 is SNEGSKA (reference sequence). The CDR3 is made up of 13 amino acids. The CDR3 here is CSARNSGGPEQLF. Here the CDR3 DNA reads TGCAGTGCTAGAAATTCGGGGGGACCCGAGCAGCTCTTC.

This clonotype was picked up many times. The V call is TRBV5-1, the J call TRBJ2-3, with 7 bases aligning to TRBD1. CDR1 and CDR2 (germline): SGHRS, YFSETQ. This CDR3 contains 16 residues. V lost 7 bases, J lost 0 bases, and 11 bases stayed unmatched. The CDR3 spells CASGDPDRISTDTQYF. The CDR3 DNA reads TGCGCCAGCGGGGACCCGGACAGGATCAGCACAGATACGCAGTATTTT.

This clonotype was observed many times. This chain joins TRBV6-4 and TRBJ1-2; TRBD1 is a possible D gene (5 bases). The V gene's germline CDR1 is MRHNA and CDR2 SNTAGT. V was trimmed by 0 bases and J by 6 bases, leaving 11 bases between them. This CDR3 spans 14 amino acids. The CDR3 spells CASSDSAGRDGYTF. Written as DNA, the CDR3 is TGTGCCAGCAGTGACTCTGCAGGGCGGGATGGCTACACCTTC.

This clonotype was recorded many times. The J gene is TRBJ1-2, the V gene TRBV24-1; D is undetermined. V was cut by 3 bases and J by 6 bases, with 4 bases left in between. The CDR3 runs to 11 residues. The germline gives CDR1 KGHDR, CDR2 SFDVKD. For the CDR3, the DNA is TGTGCCACCAGTGATAAAAATGGCTACACCTTC. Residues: CATSDKNGYTF.

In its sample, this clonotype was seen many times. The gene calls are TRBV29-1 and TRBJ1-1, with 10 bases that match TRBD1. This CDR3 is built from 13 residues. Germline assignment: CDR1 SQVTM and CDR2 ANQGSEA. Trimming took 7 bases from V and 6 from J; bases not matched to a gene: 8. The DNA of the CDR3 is TGCAGCGCCCGGACAGGGGGGAAGGCTGAAGCTTTCTTT. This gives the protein CSARTGGKAEAFF.

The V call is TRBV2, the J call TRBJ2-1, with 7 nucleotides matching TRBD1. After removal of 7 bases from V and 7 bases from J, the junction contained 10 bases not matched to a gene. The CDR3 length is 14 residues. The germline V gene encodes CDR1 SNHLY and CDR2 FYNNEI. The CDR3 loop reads CASKKDRVGNEQFF. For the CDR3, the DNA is TGTGCCAGCAAAAAAGACAGGGTGGGGAATGAGCAGTTCTTC.

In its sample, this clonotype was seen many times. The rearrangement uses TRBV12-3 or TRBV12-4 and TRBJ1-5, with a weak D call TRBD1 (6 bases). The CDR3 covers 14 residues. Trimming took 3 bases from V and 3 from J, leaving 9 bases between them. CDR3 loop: CASSLDSPNQPQHF. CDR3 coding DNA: TGTGCCAGCAGTTTGGACAGTCCCAATCAGCCCCAGCATTTT.

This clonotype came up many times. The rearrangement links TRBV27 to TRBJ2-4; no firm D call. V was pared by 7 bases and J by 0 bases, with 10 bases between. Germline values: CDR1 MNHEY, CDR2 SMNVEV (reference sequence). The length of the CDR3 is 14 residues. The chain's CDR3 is CASKSWAAKNIQYF. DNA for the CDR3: TGTGCCAGCAAGTCATGGGCAGCCAAAAACATTCAGTACTTC.

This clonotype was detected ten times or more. CDR3 protein: CSAREWGPLNQPQHF. DNA for the CDR3: TGCAGTGCTAGAGAGTGGGGCCCACTGAATCAGCCCCAGCATTTT. The chain couples TRBV20-1 to TRBJ1-5, with D possibly matching TRBD1 (5 bases). Germline-derived CDR1 and CDR2 are DFQATT and SNEGSKA (reference sequence). This CDR3 contains 15 residues. Trimming pared 0 bases from V and 4 bases from J, leaving 13 bases between.

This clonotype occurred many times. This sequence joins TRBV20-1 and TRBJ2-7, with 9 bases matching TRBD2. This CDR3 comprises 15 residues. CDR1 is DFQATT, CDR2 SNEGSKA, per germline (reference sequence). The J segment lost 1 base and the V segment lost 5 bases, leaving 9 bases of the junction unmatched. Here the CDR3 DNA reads TGCAGTGCTGGCCAACCTAGCGGGATATCCTACGAGCAGTACTTC. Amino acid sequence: CSAGQPSGISYEQYF.

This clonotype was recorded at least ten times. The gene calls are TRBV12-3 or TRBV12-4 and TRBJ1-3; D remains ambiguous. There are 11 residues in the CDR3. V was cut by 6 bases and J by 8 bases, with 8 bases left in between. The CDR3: CASRGLDTIYF. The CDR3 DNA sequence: TGTGCCAGCAGGGGGTTGGACACCATATATTTT.

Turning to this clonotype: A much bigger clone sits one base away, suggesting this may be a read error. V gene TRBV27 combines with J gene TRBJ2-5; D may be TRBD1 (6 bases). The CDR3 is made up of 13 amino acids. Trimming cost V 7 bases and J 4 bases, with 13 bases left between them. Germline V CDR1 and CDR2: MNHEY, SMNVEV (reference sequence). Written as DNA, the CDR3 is TGTGCCAGCACTTTGGCCAGGGGAGAGACCCAGTACTTC. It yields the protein CASTLARGETQYF.

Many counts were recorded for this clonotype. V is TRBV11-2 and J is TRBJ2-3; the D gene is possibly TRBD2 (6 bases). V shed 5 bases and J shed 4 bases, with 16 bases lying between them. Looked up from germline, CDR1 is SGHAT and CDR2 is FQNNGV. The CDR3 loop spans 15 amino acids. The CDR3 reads CASSPRRSGADTQYF. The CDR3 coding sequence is TGTGCCAGCAGCCCCCGGCGTAGCGGCGCAGATACGCAGTATTTT. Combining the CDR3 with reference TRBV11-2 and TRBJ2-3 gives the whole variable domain EAGVAQSPRYKIIEKRQSVAFWCNPISGHATLYWYQQILGQGPKLLIQFQNNGVVDDSQLPKDRFSAERLKGVDSTLKIQPAKLEDSAVYLCASSPRRSGADTQYFGPGTRLTVL.

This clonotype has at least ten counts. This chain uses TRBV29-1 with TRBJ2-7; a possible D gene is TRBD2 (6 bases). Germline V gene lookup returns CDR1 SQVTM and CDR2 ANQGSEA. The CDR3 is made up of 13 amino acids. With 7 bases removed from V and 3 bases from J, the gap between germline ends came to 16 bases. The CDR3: CSAITGSIYEQYF. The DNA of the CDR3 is TGCAGCGCGATAACCGGGAGCATCTACGAGCAGTACTTC.

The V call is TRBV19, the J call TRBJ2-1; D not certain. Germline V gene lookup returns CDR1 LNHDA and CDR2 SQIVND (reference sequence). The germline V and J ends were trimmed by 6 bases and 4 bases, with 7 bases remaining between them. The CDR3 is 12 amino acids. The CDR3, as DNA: TGTGCCAGTAGGTCCAGATACAATGAGCAGTTCTTC. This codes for CASRSRYNEQFF.

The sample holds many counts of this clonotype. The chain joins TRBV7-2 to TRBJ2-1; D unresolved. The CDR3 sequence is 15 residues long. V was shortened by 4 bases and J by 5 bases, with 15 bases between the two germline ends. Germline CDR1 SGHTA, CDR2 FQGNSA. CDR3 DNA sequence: TGTGCCAGCAGCTCCTCTAATCCAGCCCACAATGAGCAGTTCTTC. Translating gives CASSSSNPAHNEQFF.

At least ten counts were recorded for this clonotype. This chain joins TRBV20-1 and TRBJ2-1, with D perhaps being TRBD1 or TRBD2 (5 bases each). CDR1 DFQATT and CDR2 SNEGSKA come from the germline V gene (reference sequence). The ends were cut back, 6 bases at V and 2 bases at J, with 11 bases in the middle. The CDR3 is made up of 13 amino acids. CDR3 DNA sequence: TGCAGTGCCTTAGTGGGGGCCTACAATGAGCAGTTCTTC. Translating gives CSALVGAYNEQFF.

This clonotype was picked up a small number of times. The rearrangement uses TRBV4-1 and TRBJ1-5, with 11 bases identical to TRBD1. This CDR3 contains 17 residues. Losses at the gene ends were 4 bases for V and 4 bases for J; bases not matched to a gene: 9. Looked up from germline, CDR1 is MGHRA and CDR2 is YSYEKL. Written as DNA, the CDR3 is TGCGCCAGCAGCCGCAATACCGGGACAGGGGGTAATCAGCCCCAGCATTTT. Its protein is CASSRNTGTGGNQPQHF.

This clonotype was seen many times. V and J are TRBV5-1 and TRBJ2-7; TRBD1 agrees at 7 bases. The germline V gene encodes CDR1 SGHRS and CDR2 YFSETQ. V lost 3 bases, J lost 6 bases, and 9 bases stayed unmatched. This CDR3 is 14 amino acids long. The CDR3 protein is CASSSGQMTGEQYF. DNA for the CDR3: TGCGCCAGCAGCTCGGGACAGATGACTGGCGAGCAGTACTTC.

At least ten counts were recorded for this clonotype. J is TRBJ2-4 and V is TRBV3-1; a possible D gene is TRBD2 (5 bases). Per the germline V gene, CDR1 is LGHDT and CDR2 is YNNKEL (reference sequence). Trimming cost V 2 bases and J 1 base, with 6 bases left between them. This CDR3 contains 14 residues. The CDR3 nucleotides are TGTGCCAGCAGCCAACCGGGGGCCAAAAACATTCAGTACTTC. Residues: CASSQPGAKNIQYF.

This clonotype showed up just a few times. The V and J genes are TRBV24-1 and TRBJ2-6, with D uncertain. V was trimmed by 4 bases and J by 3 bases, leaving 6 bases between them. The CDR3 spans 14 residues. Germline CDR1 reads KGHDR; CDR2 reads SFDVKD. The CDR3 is CATSDVGGANVLTF. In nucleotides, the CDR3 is TGTGCCACCAGTGACGTAGGTGGGGCCAACGTCCTGACTTTC.

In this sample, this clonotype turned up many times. In DNA, the CDR3 is TGCAGCGTTGGAACCCACCAGGGTTCTGGGGCCAACGTCCTGACTTTC. Its protein is CSVGTHQGSGANVLTF. The chain joins TRBV29-1 to TRBJ2-6; weak D call: TRBD1 (5 bases). The V end was cut by 4 bases, the J end by 1 base, with 14 bases between. The CDR3 runs to 16 residues. Germline V gene data show CDR1 as SQVTM and CDR2 as ANQGSEA.

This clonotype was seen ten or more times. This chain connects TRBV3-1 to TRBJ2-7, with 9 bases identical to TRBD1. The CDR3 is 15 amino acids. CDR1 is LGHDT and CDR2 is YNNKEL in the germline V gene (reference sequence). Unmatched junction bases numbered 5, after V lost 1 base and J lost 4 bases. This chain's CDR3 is CASSQVRDRAYEQYF. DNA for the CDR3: TGTGCCAGCAGCCAAGTTCGGGACAGGGCGTACGAGCAGTACTTC.